This TCR beta chain was captured in a study of identical twins. One entry per CDR3 protein, called by TCRdb with MiXCR from the 5' RACE reads. The table lists under 300,000 distinct CDR3 sequences, around 8.8% of them singletons. The CDR3 has 14 residues. V shed 0 bases and J shed 7 bases, with 11 bases lying between them. Germline V gene sequence: CDR1 SGHDT, CDR2 YYEEEE. There were only healthy Caucasians among the donors. Concerning this clonotype itself: Antigen: not known.

Study observations and caveats: Weaker excess twin sharing was seen among beta out-of-frame sequences. Within twin pairs, the out-of-frame alpha sequences they shared showed excess low generation probability.

These data are also associated with another study on yellow fever vaccine responses in identical twins.

Input material: CD8+ T cells sorted from blood. This TCR derives from a woman aged 18-30 years in good health. The chain recombines TRBV5-6 with TRBJ2-4; D is unclear. For the CDR3, the DNA is TGTGCCAGCAGCTTGGGACTCAATCCCAACATTCAGTACTTC. As protein: CASSLGLNPNIQYF.